What follows are 15 T cell receptor beta chains derived from one specimen sequenced in a study of CD8 T cells in Susac syndrome. Random-hexamer reverse transcription was applied to 0.5 to 1 ug RNA. Via MiXCR, TCRdb re-called the immunoSEQ multiplex PCR reads, giving one row per CDR3 protein. The repertoire includes approximately 260,000 distinct CDR3 sequences, 90% to 97% of them detected once, and less than 0.11% sits in the top ten. Sequencing was carried out using CD4+ T cells from PBMCs. Receptor source: a human donor with Susac syndrome.

The chain combines TRBV4-1 with TRBJ2-1; maybe TRBD1 (5 bases). The CDR3 contains 15 residues. Germline V lookup: CDR1 MGHRA, CDR2 YSYEKL. The V and J ends lost 4 bases and 4 bases respectively, with 14 bases between them. The CDR3 DNA reads TGCGCCAGCAGCCGAGACAGCTTCCTTTACAATGAGCAGTTCTTC. It encodes CASSRDSFLYNEQFF.

This chain links TRBV20-1 with TRBJ2-1; D tentatively fits TRBD1 or TRBD2 (5 bases each). CDR1 is DFQATT and CDR2 is SNEGSKA in the germline V gene (reference sequence). Trimming took off 6 bases at V and 9 bases at J, with 18 bases between the two ends. CDR3 size: 13 residues. The CDR3 sequence: CSAKPSGLGEQFF. CDR3 in DNA: TGCAGTGCCAAGCCGTCGGGGCTCGGTGAGCAGTTCTTC.

The chain employs TRBV5-1 and TRBJ2-3; a weak D match, TRBD1 (6 bases). CDR3 size: 14 residues. V was cut by 3 bases and J by 2 bases, with 10 bases left in between. Per the germline V gene, CDR1 is SGHRS and CDR2 is YFSETQ. CDR3 DNA: TGCGCCAGCAGCTGGGACAATCCCACAGATACGCAGTATTTT. It specifies CASSWDNPTDTQYF.

The genes are TRBV29-1 and TRBJ1-4; D is uncertain. Trimming took 7 bases from V and 6 from J, leaving 12 bases between them. The CDR3 sequence is 12 residues long. Germline CDR1 is SQVTM and CDR2 is ANQGSEA. The CDR3 is CSGGIEHEKLFF. Written as DNA, the CDR3 is TGCAGCGGAGGGATCGAACATGAAAAACTGTTTTTT.

In its sample, this clonotype was seen once. The chain uses TRBV12-5 and TRBJ2-3; D may match TRBD1 or TRBD2 (5 bases each). V was trimmed by 5 bases and J by 5 bases, leaving 11 bases between them. CDR1 LGHNT and CDR2 FRNRAP come from the germline V gene. This CDR3 is built from 13 residues. The CDR3 DNA reads TGTGCTAGTGGTCTGGGGGTTGGAGATACGCAGTATTTT. It translates to CASGLGVGDTQYF.

This chain uses TRBV3-1 with TRBJ1-4; D not resolved. Trimming pared 3 bases from V and 7 bases from J, leaving 9 bases between. The germline CDR1 and CDR2 sequences are LGHDT and YNNKEL (reference sequence). This CDR3 spans 13 amino acids. CDR3 sequence reads: CASSQVVGEKLFF. DNA of the CDR3: TGTGCCAGCAGCCAGGTAGTTGGTGAAAAACTGTTTTTT.

The chain joins TRBV9 to TRBJ2-2, with D possibly TRBD1 on 5 matching bases. Trimming pared 4 bases from V and 7 bases from J, leaving 14 bases between. This CDR3 has 14 amino acids. From germline, CDR1 is SGDLS and CDR2 YYNGEE. This chain's CDR3 is CASSPRWGGGELFF. The CDR3, as DNA: TGTGCCAGCAGCCCGCGTTGGGGCGGCGGGGAGCTGTTTTTT.

This chain connects TRBV12-5 to TRBJ2-5; no definite D call. V lost 6 bases, J lost 9 bases, and 17 bases lay in between. CDR1 and CDR2 from the germline V gene are LGHNT and FRNRAP. The CDR3 loop spans 13 amino acids. In DNA, the CDR3 is TGTGCTAGTGGATCTATTAACCAGAAGGCCCAGTACTTC. It is translated as CASGSINQKAQYF.

This chain joins TRBV29-1 and TRBJ2-3, with 7 bases fitting TRBD2. The CDR3 has 13 residues. J lost 1 base, V lost 6 bases, and 4 bases had no gene match. Per germline, CDR1 SQVTM and CDR2 ANQGSEA. CDR3 amino acids: CSVLAGRTDTQYF. Written as DNA, the CDR3 is TGCAGCGTCTTAGCGGGCCGCACAGATACGCAGTATTTT.

The rearrangement joins TRBV12-5 to TRBJ2-5; D is unresolved. The length of the CDR3 is 12 residues. Germline assignment: CDR1 LGHNT and CDR2 FRNRAP. V was shortened by 7 bases and J by 4 bases, with 10 bases between the two germline ends. CDR3 loop: CASATVGETQYF. The DNA of the CDR3 is TGTGCTAGTGCCACCGTTGGAGAGACCCAGTACTTC.

This rearrangement joins TRBV6-5 to TRBJ2-5, with a weak D call TRBD2 (7 bases). The CDR3 runs to 15 residues. The V gene's germline CDR1 is MNHEY and CDR2 SVGAGI. V was trimmed by 0 bases and J by 5 bases, leaving 13 bases between them. CDR3 bases: TGTGCCAGCAGTTACTCCGGGGGGACAAGCGAGACCCAGTACTTC. This codes for CASSYSGGTSETQYF.

This sequence joins TRBV5-4 and TRBJ2-1; D gene ambiguous. Trimming shortened V by 0 bases and J by 7 bases, and 5 bases separated the two germline ends. The CDR3 sequence is 12 residues long. Germline CDR1 reads SGHNT; CDR2 reads YYREEE (reference sequence). Here the CDR3 reads CASSLGANEQFF. The DNA for the CDR3 is TGTGCCAGCAGCTTGGGTGCAAATGAGCAGTTCTTC.

The rearrangement joins TRBV6-2 or TRBV6-3 to TRBJ2-7; D remains unclear. The CDR3 length is 12 residues. Germline lookup yields CDR1 MNHEY and CDR2 SVGEGT. Trimming removed 6 bases at V and 3 bases at J, with 9 bases between. The CDR3 loop is CASSLLYYEQYF. The DNA for the CDR3 is TGTGCCAGCAGCTTGCTATACTACGAGCAGTACTTC.

In its sample, this clonotype was seen once. The chain recombines TRBV30 with TRBJ2-1; 10 nucleotides match TRBD2. V trimming: 0 bases; J trimming: 3 bases; junction bases outside the gene matches: 5. Germline loops: CDR1 GTSNPN, CDR2 SVGIG (reference sequence). The CDR3 length is 16 residues. CDR3 in amino acids: CAWSVPRTSGYNEQFF. In DNA form, the CDR3 reads TGTGCCTGGAGTGTACCTAGGACTAGCGGCTACAATGAGCAGTTCTTC.

The chain couples TRBV2 to TRBJ2-6; 7 bases are a match to TRBD1. This CDR3 contains 14 residues. CDR1 and CDR2 from the germline V gene are SNHLY and FYNNEI. V trimming: 7 bases; J trimming: 3 bases; junction bases outside the gene matches: 3. CDR3 in DNA: TGTGCCAGCAAGTCAGGGGGTGGGGCCAACGTCCTGACTTTC. This codes for CASKSGGGANVLTF. The full variable domain, in which reference TRBV2 and TRBJ2-6 provide the parts outside the CDR3, is EPEVTQTPSHQVTQMGQEVILRCVPISNHLYFYWYRQILGQKVEFLVSFYNNEISEKSEIFDDQFSVERPDGSNFTLKIRSTKLEDSAMYFCASKSGGGANVLTFGAGSRLTVL.